The 16 T cell receptor beta chains in this list originate from one sample, sequenced in a study of blood T cell repertoires in COVID-19. Sequencing used immunoSEQ multiplex PCR; TCRdb keeps in-frame clones, though not all of them. The data contain a few hundred thousand clones, 88% of them singletons. Material: PBMCs or T cells enriched from blood (not recorded which). These TCRs come from a young woman who had been exposed to COVID-19.

The chain joins TRBV6-6 to TRBJ1-5; perhaps TRBD1 as D (6 bases). The ends were cut back, 7 bases at V and 7 bases at J, with 23 bases in the middle. Germline assignment: CDR1 MNHNY and CDR2 SVGAGI (reference sequence). The CDR3 sequence is 16 residues long. In DNA form, the CDR3 reads TGTGCCAGCACCCTAGGCGTCCTCGCAGGGGACCAGCCCCAGCATTTT. Protein: CASTLGVLAGDQPQHF.

This rearrangement joins TRBV7-8 to TRBJ2-4, with D possibly matching TRBD2 (5 bases). V was trimmed by 4 bases and J by 0 bases, leaving 10 bases between them. This CDR3 region has 15 residues. The V gene's germline CDR1 is SGHVS and CDR2 FQNEAQ. The CDR3 DNA sequence: TGTGCCAGCAGCTCCGGGGAACTAGCCAAAAACATTCAGTACTTC. This codes for CASSSGELAKNIQYF.

The chain is built from TRBV28 and TRBJ2-5; TRBD1 matches at 7 bases. Germline trimming cut 4 bases from V and 1 base from J; bases unmatched to any gene: 3. The CDR3 runs 14 residues. Germline assignment: CDR1 MDHEN and CDR2 SYDVKM. For the CDR3, the DNA is TGTGCCAGCAGTTCGCCAGGGGGCCAAGAGACCCAGTACTTC. It codes for CASSSPGGQETQYF.

The chain combines TRBV23-1 with TRBJ1-5; perhaps TRBD1 as D (5 bases). TRBV23-1 counts as an open reading frame of uncertain function. This CDR3 has 17 amino acids. Trimming shortened V by 1 base and J by 3 bases, and 16 bases separated the two germline ends. This chain's CDR3 is CASSQFVIGADNQPQHF. CDR3 coding DNA: TGCGCCAGCAGTCAATTTGTTATAGGGGCCGACAATCAGCCCCAGCATTTT.

This clone appeared once. This sequence joins TRBV12-3 or TRBV12-4 and TRBJ1-3, with unresolved D. The CDR3 is 13 residues long. The V and J ends lost 8 bases and 8 bases respectively, with 16 bases between them. The CDR3 region is CASSRKVWDTIYF. DNA of the CDR3: TGTGCCAGCTCCAGGAAGGTCTGGGACACCATATATTTT.

The V and J genes are TRBV7-6 and TRBJ2-6; D might be TRBD1 (7 bases). The germline gives CDR1 SGHVS, CDR2 FNYEAQ. The CDR3 has 18 residues. Trimming left V 2 bases short and J 4 bases short, with 18 bases between. CDR3 nucleotides: TGTGCCAGCAGCTTACAAGTGGCAGGGGGGTCCGGGGCCAACGTCCTGACTTTC. It encodes CASSLQVAGGSGANVLTF.

In DNA, the CDR3 is TGTGCCAGCAGCTTAGATGGGGACAGCACTAACTATGGCTACACCTTC. Its translation is CASSLDGDSTNYGYTF. This chain links TRBV11-3 with TRBJ1-2, with 7 bases lining up with TRBD1. Per the germline V gene, CDR1 is SGHNT and CDR2 is YENEEA. The CDR3 consists of 16 residues. The V segment lost 0 bases and the J segment 0 bases; nucleotides outside the gene matches: 4.

V gene TRBV28 combines with J gene TRBJ2-1; the match to TRBD1 covers 8 bases. CDR3 length: 13 amino acids. Germline CDR1 is MDHEN and CDR2 is SYDVKM. The junction had 7 bases not matched to a gene; V was cut back by 5 bases and J by 10 bases. CDR3 in amino acids: CASSVYYRGEQFF. Here the CDR3 DNA reads TGTGCCAGCAGTGTATACTACAGGGGGGAGCAGTTCTTC.

V usage is TRBV25-1 and J usage is TRBJ1-2; maybe TRBD1 (5 bases). The V end was cut by 5 bases, the J end by 8 bases, with 12 bases between. This CDR3 is 12 amino acids long. Germline V gene sequence: CDR1 MGHDK, CDR2 SYGVNS. The CDR3, as DNA: TGTGCCAGCAGTCCCTCGGGGGACGGCTACACCTTC. It specifies CASSPSGDGYTF.

The genes are TRBV9 and TRBJ1-3; possibly TRBD1 for D (6 bases). V lost 1 base, J lost 2 bases, and 7 bases lay in between. CDR1 and CDR2 from the germline V gene are SGDLS and YYNGEE. The CDR3 runs to 14 residues. CDR3 DNA sequence: TGTGCCAGCAGCGTACAGGGGACTGGAAACACCATATATTTT. Its translation: CASSVQGTGNTIYF.

The rearrangement uses TRBV6-2 or TRBV6-3 and TRBJ2-5, with D possibly TRBD2 on 6 matching bases. The CDR3 has 13 amino acids. Trimming took 6 bases from V and 8 from J, leaving 16 bases between them. In germline, CDR1 is MNHEY, CDR2 SVGEGT. Here the CDR3 DNA reads TGTGCCAGCAGCTGGACTACATCCTCCACCCAGTACTTC. Its protein is CASSWTTSSTQYF.

The chain carries TRBV3-1 (or the pseudogene TRBV3-2) and TRBJ2-2; D unclear. The CDR3 has 16 residues. From germline, CDR1 is LGHDT and CDR2 YNNKEL (reference sequence). V was clipped by 1 base and J by 2 bases, with 11 bases between them. The CDR3 sequence: CASSQVSGRNTGELFF. The DNA for the CDR3 is TGTGCCAGCAGCCAAGTCTCTGGTAGAAACACCGGGGAGCTGTTTTTT.

This clone was detected once. This chain links TRBV27 with TRBJ1-1; a possible D gene is TRBD1 (5 bases). V lost 2 bases and J lost 4, with 14 bases in between. Germline values: CDR1 MNHEY, CDR2 SMNVEV (reference sequence). The CDR3 spans 15 residues. CDR3: CASSLGPGRATEAFF. The CDR3 region has the DNA TGTGCCAGCAGTTTAGGCCCGGGCAGGGCCACTGAAGCTTTCTTT.

V and J are TRBV11-2 and TRBJ1-5; D is ambiguous. The V and J ends lost 3 bases and 0 bases respectively, with 9 bases between them. The CDR3 runs to 15 residues. CDR1 and CDR2 from the germline V gene are SGHAT and FQNNGV. CDR3 nucleotide sequence: TGTGCCAGCAGCTTGAGCACCGCTAGCAATCAGCCCCAGCATTTT. Translation gives CASSLSTASNQPQHF.

This clone appeared a few times. The rearrangement uses TRBV11-2 and TRBJ2-3; D might be TRBD2 (6 bases). Germline V gene lookup returns CDR1 SGHAT and CDR2 FQNNGV. The CDR3 is 13 residues long. The CDR3 nucleotides are TGTGTTTCACGGGAGACCGACACAGATACGCAGTATTTT. This encodes CVSRETDTDTQYF.

The chain joins TRBV7-9 to TRBJ2-5; maybe TRBD1 (6 bases). The CDR3 has 14 residues. V was clipped by 5 bases and J by 4 bases, with 14 bases between them. CDR1 is SEHNR, CDR2 FQNEAQ, per germline (reference sequence). CDR3 region: CASSLGQSRETQYF. The CDR3 coding sequence is TGTGCCAGCAGCCTTGGACAGAGTCGAGAGACCCAGTACTTC. Looking up the rest from reference TRBV7-9 and TRBJ2-5 gives the full variable domain: DTGVSQNPRHKITKRGQNVTFRCDPISEHNRLYWYRQTLGQGPEFLTYFQNEAQLEKSRLLSDRFSAERPKGSFSTLEIQRTEQGDSAMYLCASSLGQSRETQYFGPGTRLLVL.